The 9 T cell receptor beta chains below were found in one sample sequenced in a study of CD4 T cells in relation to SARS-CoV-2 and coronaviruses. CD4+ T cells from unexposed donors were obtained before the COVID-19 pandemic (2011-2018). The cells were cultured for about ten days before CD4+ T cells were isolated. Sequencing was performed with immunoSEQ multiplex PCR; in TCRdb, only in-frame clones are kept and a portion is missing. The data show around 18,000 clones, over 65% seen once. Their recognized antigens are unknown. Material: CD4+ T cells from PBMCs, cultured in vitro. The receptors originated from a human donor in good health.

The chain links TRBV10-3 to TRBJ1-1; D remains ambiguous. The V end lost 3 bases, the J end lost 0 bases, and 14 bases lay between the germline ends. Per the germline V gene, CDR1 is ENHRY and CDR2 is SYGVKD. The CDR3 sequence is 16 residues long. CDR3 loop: CAISDPMDELNTEAFF. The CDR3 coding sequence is TGTGCCATCAGTGATCCAATGGACGAACTGAACACTGAAGCTTTCTTT.

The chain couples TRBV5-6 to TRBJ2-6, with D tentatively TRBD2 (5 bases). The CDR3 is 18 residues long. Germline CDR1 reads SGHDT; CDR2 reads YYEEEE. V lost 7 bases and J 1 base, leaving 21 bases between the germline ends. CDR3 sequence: CASGEKGREFSGANVLTF. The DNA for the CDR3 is TGTGCCAGCGGAGAAAAAGGACGGGAATTTTCTGGGGCCAACGTCCTGACTTTC.

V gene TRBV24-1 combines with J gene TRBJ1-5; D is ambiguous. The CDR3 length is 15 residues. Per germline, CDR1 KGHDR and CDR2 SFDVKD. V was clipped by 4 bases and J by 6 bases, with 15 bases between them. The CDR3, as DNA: TGTGCCACCAGTGAAGAAGAGGGAAACGGTCAGCCCCAGCATTTT. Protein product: CATSEEEGNGQPQHF.

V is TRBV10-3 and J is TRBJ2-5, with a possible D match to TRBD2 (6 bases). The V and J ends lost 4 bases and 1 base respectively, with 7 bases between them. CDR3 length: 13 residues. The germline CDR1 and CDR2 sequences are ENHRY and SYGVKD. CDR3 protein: CAISVEGQETQYF. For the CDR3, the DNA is TGTGCCATCAGTGTGGAGGGCCAAGAGACCCAGTACTTC.

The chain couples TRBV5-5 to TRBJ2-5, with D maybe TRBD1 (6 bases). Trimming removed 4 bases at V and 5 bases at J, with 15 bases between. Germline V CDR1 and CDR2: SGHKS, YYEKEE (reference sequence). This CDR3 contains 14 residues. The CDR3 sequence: CASSKPGAWETQYF. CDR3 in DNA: TGTGCCAGCAGCAAACCAGGGGCTTGGGAGACCCAGTACTTC.

The DNA for the CDR3 is TGCAGTGCTAGCCATTCAGATACGCAGTATTTT. It is translated as CSASHSDTQYF. The gene calls are TRBV20-1 and TRBJ2-3, with no clear D. The germline gives CDR1 DFQATT, CDR2 SNEGSKA (reference sequence). The CDR3 runs 11 residues. V lost 3 bases and J 4 bases, leaving 5 bases between the germline ends.

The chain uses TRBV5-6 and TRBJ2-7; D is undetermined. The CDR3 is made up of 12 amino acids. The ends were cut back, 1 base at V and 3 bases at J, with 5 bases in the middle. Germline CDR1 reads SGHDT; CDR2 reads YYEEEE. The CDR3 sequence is CASSLTDYEQYF. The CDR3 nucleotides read TGTGCCAGCAGCTTGACAGACTACGAGCAGTACTTC.

The CDR3 reads CASSFGDRNEKLFF. The DNA for the CDR3 is TGCGCCAGCAGCTTTGGGGACCGTAATGAAAAACTGTTTTTT. The chain is built from TRBV5-1 and TRBJ1-4; D is possibly TRBD1 (5 bases). This CDR3 comprises 14 residues. Germline V gene lookup returns CDR1 SGHRS and CDR2 YFSETQ. With 2 bases removed from V and 4 bases from J, the gap between germline ends came to 9 bases.

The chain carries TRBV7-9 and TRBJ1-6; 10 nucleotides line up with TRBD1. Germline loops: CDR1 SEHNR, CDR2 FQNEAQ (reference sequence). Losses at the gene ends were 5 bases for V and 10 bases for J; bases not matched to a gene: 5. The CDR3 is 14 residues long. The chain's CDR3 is CASSRDRGSSPLHF. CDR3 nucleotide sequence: TGTGCCAGCAGCCGGGACAGGGGTAGCTCACCCCTCCACTTT.